These 28 T cell receptor beta chains were sequenced from one sample in a study of T cells in Graves' hyperthyroidism and ophthalmopathy. Amplified TCR beta CDR3 regions came from RNA transcripts. Initially, a first-round RT-PCR of the TCR CDR3 employed the HTBI primer set. One entry per CDR3 protein results from TCRdb running MiXCR on the multiplex PCR reads. In the table there are 500,000 to 600,000 distinct CDR3 sequences, around 45% of which are singletons. Sequenced material: peripheral blood or thyroid tissue (not recorded which). The receptors here all came from a woman aged 18-35 years with Graves' hyperthyroidism.

This clonotype showed up many times. The chain employs TRBV7-6 and TRBJ2-5; 7 bases map to TRBD1. The CDR3 loop spans 14 amino acids. J was trimmed by 1 base and V by 5 bases; bases with no gene match: 4. CDR1 and CDR2 (germline): SGHVS, FNYEAQ. Written as DNA, the CDR3 is TGTGCCAGCAGCCGGGGACAGCTCCAAGAGACCCAGTACTTC. It yields the protein CASSRGQLQETQYF.

For the CDR3, the DNA is TGCAGTGCAACTAGCGGGACAGCAACTAATGAAAAACTGTTTTTT. Residues: CSATSGTATNEKLFF. The chain uses TRBV20-1 and TRBJ1-4; 7 bases map to TRBD1. Germline CDR1 reads DFQATT; CDR2 reads SNEGSKA (reference sequence). The V gene end was trimmed by 6 bases and the J gene end by 0 bases; junction bases not matched to a gene: 7. The CDR3 extends over 15 amino acids.

The chain carries TRBV20-1 and TRBJ2-5; 9 nucleotides agree with TRBD2. CDR1 and CDR2 from the germline V gene are DFQATT and SNEGSKA (reference sequence). This CDR3 comprises 16 residues. The V gene end was trimmed by 4 bases and the J gene end by 2 bases; junction bases not matched to a gene: 11. CDR3 nucleotides: TGCAGTGCTACCAATCGACTAGCGGAGACACAAGAGACCCAGTACTTC. Translated, it gives CSATNRLAETQETQYF.

The rearrangement uses TRBV24-1 and TRBJ1-6; TRBD1 agrees at 8 bases. CDR1 is KGHDR and CDR2 is SFDVKD in the germline V gene. V lost 6 bases and J lost 8; bases outside the gene matches: 5. CDR3 size: 14 residues. CDR3 sequence reads: CATSSGGGDSPLHF. In nucleotides, the CDR3 is TGTGCCACCAGTTCAGGGGGCGGCGATTCACCCCTCCACTTT.

V gene TRBV6-5 combines with J gene TRBJ2-2; 9 bases match TRBD1. The germline gives CDR1 MNHEY, CDR2 SVGAGI. After removal of 6 bases from V and 5 bases from J, the junction contained 7 bases not matched to a gene. The CDR3 contains 15 residues. The CDR3 region is CASRGDRGSTGELFF. The CDR3 nucleotides read TGTGCCAGCAGGGGTGACAGGGGGTCGACCGGGGAGCTGTTTTTT.

The chain joins TRBV6-6 to TRBJ2-7, with TRBD2 matching over 12 bases. The CDR3 is 15 residues long. Germline lookup yields CDR1 MNHNY and CDR2 SVGAGI (reference sequence). V was pared by 5 bases and J by 3 bases, with 5 bases of the junction left unmatched. CDR3 in amino acids: CASSELAGGNYEQYF. The CDR3 DNA sequence: TGTGCCAGCAGTGAACTAGCGGGAGGAAACTACGAGCAGTACTTC.

This clonotype was observed at least ten times. The chain is built from TRBV6-5 and TRBJ2-7; the match to TRBD2 covers 14 bases. The CDR3 extends over 16 amino acids. Germline CDR1 is MNHEY and CDR2 is SVGAGI. V was pared by 6 bases and J by 4 bases, with 8 bases of the junction left unmatched. In nucleotides, the CDR3 is TGTGCCAGCAGGGAACAGACTAGCGGGGGGGGATACGAGCAGTACTTC. It codes for CASREQTSGGGYEQYF.

Comments on this clonotype: This could be a read error, since a much larger clone is one nucleotide away. Here the CDR3 DNA reads TGTGCCAGCAGTGTAGGTGGGGCCAGCGCCGGGGAGCTGTTTTTT. The encoded protein is CASSVGGASAGELFF. The chain employs TRBV24-1 and TRBJ2-2, with D perhaps TRBD1 (5 bases). The CDR3 has 15 residues. CDR1 is KGHDR and CDR2 is SFDVKD in the germline V gene.

Comment on this clonotype: The conserved closing phenylalanine or tryptophan is absent in this CDR3, likely reflecting a read error. This chain links TRBV7-2 with TRBJ1-1, with D possibly TRBD1 on 5 matching bases. The CDR3 has 15 residues. Looked up from germline, CDR1 is SGHTA and CDR2 is FQGNSA. This CDR3 is CASSLNVRLGTGAFL. The CDR3 DNA is TGTGCCAGCAGCCTGAACGTCAGGCTGGGGACTGGAGCTTTCCTT.

This clonotype was seen ten or more times. The rearrangement links TRBV3-1 to TRBJ1-1; D not resolved. The V end lost 0 bases, the J end lost 1 base, and 6 bases lay between the germline ends. The CDR3 extends over 14 amino acids. The germline CDR1 and CDR2 sequences are LGHDT and YNNKEL (reference sequence). The CDR3 DNA reads TGTGCCAGCAGCCAAGAAGGTGGGAACACTGAAGCTTTCTTT. This codes for CASSQEGGNTEAFF.

The table lists this clonotype with a count of one. CDR3 region: CASSLVADSHQPQHF. As DNA, the CDR3 is TGTGCCAGCAGCTTAGTGGCCGACAGCCATCAGCCCCAGCATTTT. V and J are TRBV7-6 and TRBJ1-5, with D perhaps TRBD1 (5 bases). Germline CDR1 is SGHVS and CDR2 is FNYEAQ. The V and J ends lost 1 base and 5 bases respectively, with 12 bases between them. This CDR3 has 15 residues.

This clonotype has a count of ten or more. The rearrangement joins TRBV7-2 to TRBJ2-3; D unclear. There are 13 residues in the CDR3. CDR1 and CDR2 (germline): SGHTA, FQGNSA. CDR3 sequence: CVSTRFSTDTQYF. For the CDR3, the DNA is TGTGTTAGCACGCGGTTCAGCACAGATACGCAGTATTTT.

The chain combines TRBV2 with TRBJ2-6; TRBD1 aligns across 10 bases. This CDR3 has 15 residues. Per germline, CDR1 SNHLY and CDR2 FYNNEI. V lost 7 bases and J lost 3; bases outside the gene matches: 3. CDR3 nucleotides: TGTGCCAGCATTAGGGACAGGGGTGGGGCCAACGTCCTGACTTTC. This sequence encodes CASIRDRGGANVLTF.

With regard to this clonotype: This may be a read error: a much more frequent sequence differs by one nucleotide. V and J are TRBV5-1 and TRBJ2-2, with D possibly TRBD1 on 6 matching bases. The germline gives CDR1 SGHRS, CDR2 YFSETQ. The CDR3 loop spans 12 amino acids. The CDR3 sequence: CASTKNSGEPFF. The CDR3 region has the DNA TGCGCCAGCACTAAAAATTCAGGGGAGCCGTTTTTT. Full variable domain (rest looked up from reference TRBV5-1 and TRBJ2-2): KAGVTQTPRYLIKTRGQQVTLSCSPISGHRSVSWYQQTPGQGLQFLFEYFSETQRNKGNFPGRFSGRQFSNSRSEMNVSTLELGDSALYLCASTKNSGEPFFGEGSRLTVL.

The table lists this clonotype with many counts. The chain joins TRBV12-3 or TRBV12-4 to TRBJ2-7; D not resolved. Trimming stripped 3 bases from V and 3 bases from J, with 12 bases between. The CDR3 spans 14 residues. The CDR3 reads CASSFCLHCYEQYF. The DNA of the CDR3 is TGTGCCAGCAGTTTTTGTCTGCACTGCTACGAGCAGTACTTC.

This clonotype was seen at least ten times. The chain couples TRBV4-2 to TRBJ2-5; 7 positions agree with TRBD2. V was pared by 0 bases and J by 2 bases, with 9 bases of the junction left unmatched. The germline gives CDR1 LGHNA, CDR2 YNFKEQ. The CDR3 is made up of 17 amino acids. The CDR3, as DNA: TGTGCCAGCAGCCAAGATAGCCCTAGCGGTACACAAGAGACCCAGTACTTC. Protein: CASSQDSPSGTQETQYF.

Many counts were recorded for this clonotype. The V call is TRBV15, the J call TRBJ2-5, with 11 bases fitting TRBD2. V lost 1 base and J lost 3; bases outside the gene matches: 1. Germline V gene data show CDR1 as LNHNV and CDR2 as YYDKDF (reference sequence). This CDR3 is 15 amino acids long. The CDR3 sequence is CATSRALAGEETQYF. For the CDR3, the DNA is TGTGCCACCAGCAGAGCACTAGCGGGAGAAGAGACCCAGTACTTC.

This rearrangement joins TRBV7-2 to TRBJ2-5; D call uncertain. The end of the DNA aligns better with TRBJ2-1, so the J call may be wrong. CDR3 length: 12 residues. Germline V gene sequence: CDR1 SGHTA, CDR2 FQGNSA. Here the CDR3 DNA reads TGTGCCAGCAAGAAGAGCTGGCATGAGCAGTTCTTC. Translation: CASKKSWHEQFF.

This clonotype was observed at least ten times. The J gene is TRBJ2-7, the V gene TRBV5-1; D gene uncertain. V was shortened by 4 bases and J by 1 base, with 12 bases between the two germline ends. Germline V lookup: CDR1 SGHRS, CDR2 YFSETQ. The CDR3 spans 14 residues. The CDR3 protein is CASSPESGSYEQYF. The CDR3 DNA sequence: TGCGCCAGCAGCCCTGAGTCCGGGTCCTACGAGCAGTACTTC.

Many counts were recorded for this clonotype. This sequence joins TRBV2 and TRBJ2-2; 7 bases fit TRBD1. V dropped 5 bases and J dropped 3; count of bases not matched to a gene: 6. The CDR3 has 15 residues. CDR1 is SNHLY and CDR2 is FYNNEI in the germline V gene. The CDR3 nucleotides are TGTGCCAGCAGTAGCAGGGGGACCTACACCGGGGAGCTGTTTTTT. Encoded protein: CASSSRGTYTGELFF.

This clonotype was recorded at least ten times. V is TRBV19 and J is TRBJ1-2, with 9 bases aligning to TRBD1. The CDR3 has 14 residues. Per the germline V gene, CDR1 is LNHDA and CDR2 is SQIVND (reference sequence). J lost 3 bases, V lost 7 bases, and 6 bases had no gene match. CDR3 loop: CASTPGQGHYGYTF. The CDR3 DNA reads TGTGCCAGTACCCCGGGACAGGGACACTATGGCTACACCTTC.

The chain recombines TRBV20-1 with TRBJ2-5, with D tentatively TRBD2 (6 bases). There are 15 residues in the CDR3. Per the germline V gene, CDR1 is DFQATT and CDR2 is SNEGSKA (reference sequence). V was trimmed by 5 bases and J by 4 bases, leaving 20 bases between them. The CDR3 DNA reads TGCAGTGCTGATGAGTCACTAGCAGGGAGAGAGACCCAGTACTTC. Residues: CSADESLAGRETQYF.

This clonotype was detected ten times or more. V gene TRBV4-1 combines with J gene TRBJ2-7; D not resolved. V was trimmed by 3 bases and J by 2 bases, leaving 8 bases between them. Looked up from germline, CDR1 is MGHRA and CDR2 is YSYEKL. The CDR3 consists of 13 residues. CDR3 residues: CASSQSQTYEQYF. In DNA form, the CDR3 reads TGCGCCAGCAGCCAGAGTCAGACCTACGAGCAGTACTTC.

This clonotype occurred many times. CDR3 loop: CATSRDWTGIYGYTF. CDR3 nucleotides: TGTGCCACCAGCAGAGACTGGACAGGGATCTATGGCTACACCTTC. V is TRBV15 and J is TRBJ1-2; 8 nucleotides match TRBD1. The junction had 4 bases not matched to a gene; V was cut back by 0 bases and J by 4 bases. The CDR3 has 15 residues. Germline CDR1 and CDR2: LNHNV and YYDKDF (reference sequence).

The chain carries TRBV5-1 and TRBJ2-5; TRBD1 matches 9 bases. CDR3 length: 13 amino acids. Trimming at V came to 3 bases and at J to 13 bases, leaving 10 bases not matched to a gene. Germline V gene sequence: CDR1 SGHRS, CDR2 YFSETQ. The CDR3 sequence: CASSSGTGLRMYF. CDR3 nucleotides: TGCGCCAGCAGCTCGGGGACAGGGCTTCGTATGTACTTC.

This chain joins TRBV11-3 and TRBJ1-2, with a weak D call TRBD1 (5 bases). This CDR3 region has 15 residues. The ends were cut back, 6 bases at V and 4 bases at J, with 18 bases in the middle. CDR1 SGHNT and CDR2 YENEEA come from the germline V gene. Here the CDR3 DNA reads TGTGCCAGCAGTGACAGTGTCTCTGGAGGCTATGGCTACACCTTC. Protein: CASSDSVSGGYGYTF. Variable domain in full (rest from reference TRBV11-3 and TRBJ1-2): EAGVVQSPRYKIIEKKQPVAFWCNPISGHNTLYWYLQNLGQGPELLIRYENEEAVDDSQLPKDRFSAERLKGVDSTLKIQPAELGDSAVYLCASSDSVSGGYGYTFGSGTRLTVV.

The rearrangement links TRBV5-4 to TRBJ2-7; 10 nucleotides agree with TRBD2. The junction had 12 bases not matched to a gene; V was cut back by 0 bases and J by 9 bases. Per the germline V gene, CDR1 is SGHNT and CDR2 is YYREEE (reference sequence). The CDR3 is made up of 16 amino acids. In DNA, the CDR3 is TGTGCCAGCAGCTTGGGGATAGCGGGAGGTGGAGATACGCAGTACTTC. This encodes CASSLGIAGGGDTQYF.

The chain combines TRBV19 with TRBJ2-6, with 10 bases matching TRBD1. CDR1 is LNHDA and CDR2 is SQIVND in the germline V gene (reference sequence). Losses at the gene ends were 1 base for V and 0 bases for J; bases not matched to a gene: 3. CDR3 length: 18 amino acids. The CDR3 bases are TGTGCCAGTAGTATAGCCGGGACAGGGGACTCTGGGGCCAACGTCCTGACTTTC. Translated, it gives CASSIAGTGDSGANVLTF.